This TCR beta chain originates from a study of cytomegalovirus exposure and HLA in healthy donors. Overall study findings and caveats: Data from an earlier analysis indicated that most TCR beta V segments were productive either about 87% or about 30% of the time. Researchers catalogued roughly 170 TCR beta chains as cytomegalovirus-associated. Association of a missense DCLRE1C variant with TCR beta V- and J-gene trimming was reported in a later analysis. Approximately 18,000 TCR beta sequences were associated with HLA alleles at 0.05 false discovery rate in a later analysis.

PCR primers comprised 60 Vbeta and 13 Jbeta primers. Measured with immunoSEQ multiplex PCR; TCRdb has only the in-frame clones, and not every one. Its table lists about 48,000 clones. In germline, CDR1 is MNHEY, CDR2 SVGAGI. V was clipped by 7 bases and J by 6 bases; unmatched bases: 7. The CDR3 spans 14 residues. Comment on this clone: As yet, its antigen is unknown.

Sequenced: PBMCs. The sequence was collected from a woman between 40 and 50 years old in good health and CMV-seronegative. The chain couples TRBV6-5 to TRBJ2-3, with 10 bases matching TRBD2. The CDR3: CASKLAGSSDTQYF. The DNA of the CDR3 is TGTGCCAGCAAACTAGCGGGGTCCAGCGATACGCAGTATTTT.